The source of this TCR beta chain is a study of blood T cells in healthy people across ages (dated by TCRdb to between 2015 and 2016). A note on the overall study: In model experiments, roughly one uniquely barcoded TCR beta cDNA molecule per two T cells was captured by template switching. Using deep sequencing normalized with unique cDNA molecular identifiers, the study measured how TCR beta repertoire diversity changes with age. Four age groups were formed from the donors: young (average roughly 16 years), middle-aged (more than 35), aged (about 62) and long-lived (approximately 80). To avoid experimental bias, donors of different ages were spread randomly across the sequencing lanes. For two donors (one aged 18 to 29 and one aged 80 or older), the study analyzed two additional independent replicas of 1 million unique cDNA reads from the same blood draw. Findings and caveats that apply to the study as a whole: Donor CMV infection status was unknown, potentially confounding age-related changes in expanded clonotypes. Estimates of total diversity from one million sequenced T cells were regarded as lower bounds and underestimates. As age increased, observed TCR beta diversity per million T cells dropped in a roughly linear way, and a significant reduction was already evident by age 40. The percentage of naive T cells measured by flow cytometry correlated strongly with observed TCR beta diversity. Because profiling used bulk unsorted PBMCs, naive and antigen-experienced compartments could not be compared conclusively. The long-lived group showed more naive CD4+ T cells, fewer expanded clones and increased TCR diversity than the aged group, suggesting age selection.

This clonotype was observed a handful of times. It has no known antigen specificity. Base qualities are missing; no much larger clone stands one base away. The method behind the library was 5' RACE. The instrument given in TCRdb is Illumina HiSeq 2500. A second PCR of about 7 to 12 cycles was run with a J-beta primer mix and a sample-barcoded 5' primer. A template-switch 5' adaptor carrying 12 random nucleotides introduced a unique molecular identifier onto each TCR beta cDNA molecule. Each sample yielded at least 2.5 million CDR3-containing paired-end reads. All of the RNA was converted into first-strand cDNA using the Mint cDNA synthesis kit, with a TRBC-specific oligonucleotide serving as the primer. After uracil-DNA glycosylase treatment, a first 18-cycle PCR used universal primers M1SS and BC2_uni_R on all cDNA. Per the authors' processing: Normalization of each sample was performed by random selection of 1 million high-quality reads, each carrying a distinct molecular identifier. Reads with shared molecular identifiers were discarded instead of being binned into consensus sequences. MiTCR, with a Q25 quality threshold and the strictest error-elimination algorithm, was used for CDR3 identification, clonotype clustering and error correction. A nonparametric unseen species model with Euler transformation was used to estimate lower-bound total TCR beta diversity. TCRdb trimmed public reads at Q25 via fastp, called clones via MiXCR and kept in-frame beta chains. Rows with one shared CDR3 protein collapse into an entry with the most common genes and DNA. TCRdb, not the original authors, processed these V and J calls. Across this sample there are 1.5 million to 2 million distinct CDR3 sequences, with about 31% seen only once. The ten largest clones add up to about 11% of the sample.

V trim: 3 bases; J trim: 1 base; unmatched bases: 14. The germline V gene gives CDR1 as LGHNA and CDR2 as YNFKEQ. The CDR3 goes from the cysteine to the phenylalanine over 20 residues. Only CDR3 DNA is held: 60 bases, read in frame from base 1. The roughly 38 donors, aged roughly 6 to 90 years, were systemically healthy Caucasian individuals from Russia. Each donor gave 9 to 10 milliliters of peripheral blood, collected into EDTA-treated Vacutainer tubes. PBMCs were isolated by Ficoll-Paque density-gradient centrifugation, with at least 6 million obtained per sample. Trizol reagent was used to extract total RNA from PBMCs, with at least 5.5 micrograms per sample. The percentages of naive CD45RAhigh/CD27high T cells were determined by flow cytometry on a PBMC aliquot from every donor.

Material: blood. The chain uses TRBV4-2 and TRBJ2-1, with 11 middle bases fitting TRBD2. The TCR comes from a woman in her twenties or thirties in good health. The bases are TGTGCCAGCAGCCATCAAGGGTCTAGCGGGAGGCCACTTTCCTACAATGAGCAGTTCTTC. Translated, it gives CASSHQGSSGRPLSYNEQFF.